This T cell receptor (beta chain) was profiled in a study of T-cell memory formation after mild COVID-19. Study information: Largely, the TCR clusters proved donor specific. Study-wide results and caveats: CD4+ bias marked clones expanding day 15 to 37, unlike balanced contracting clones.

Ten or more counts support this clonotype. The target antigen is unknown. TCRdb passed the 5' RACE reads through MiXCR, listing each CDR3 protein once. The sample records some 320,000 distinct CDR3 sequences, around 15% being singletons. This CDR3 comprises 15 residues. Germline V gene sequence: CDR1 SEHNR, CDR2 FQNEAQ (reference sequence). J was trimmed by 4 bases and V by 8 bases; bases with no gene match: 5. Sequenced: PBMCs or a T cell subset sorted from them (not recorded which). This TCR derives from a man between 18 and 29 years old who had mild COVID-19 (a few samples of this study predate the infection). Cell type and time point are not known. This rearrangement joins TRBV7-9 to TRBJ2-3, with 14 bases lining up with TRBD2. In DNA form, the CDR3 reads TGTGCCAGCGGACAGGGACTAGCGGGAGCAGATACGCAGTATTTT. Translated: CASGQGLAGADTQYF.